This is a list of T cell receptor beta chains from one sample in a study of post-analysis software for immune sequencing data. TCRdb ran MiXCR on the PCR reads and lists one entry per CDR3 protein. In the table there are more than 350,000 distinct CDR3 sequences, less than 40% of which are singletons. Sequenced material: blood. These receptors were taken from a girl aged 2-10 years with multiple sclerosis. CDR3s include the opening cysteine and the closing phenylalanine or tryptophan. A D gene is named only where the DNA matches it firmly. Where a row states a size, it is once, few, many or the class of an expanded clone; other rows omit it.

V	size	J	D	CDR3	DNA
TRBV4-1	-	TRBJ2-5	TRBD2	CASSIFSGGEETQYF	TGCGCCAGCAGCATATTTAGCGGGGGGGAAGAGACCCAGTACTTC
TRBV28	few	TRBJ2-1	TRBD2	CASSPRQGLAGGRYNEQFF	TGTGCCAGCAGTCCAAGACAGGGCCTAGCGGGAGGGCGGTACAATGAGCAGTTCTTC
TRBV12-3/TRBV12-4	-	TRBJ2-5	-	CASTSGVPPQETQYF	TGTGCCAGCACCTCAGGGGTCCCCCCTCAAGAGACCCAGTACTTC
TRBV29-1	-	TRBJ2-7	-	CSVVAVSYEQYF	TGCAGCGTTGTCGCAGTCTCCTACGAGCAGTACTTC
TRBV6-5	-	TRBJ2-4	TRBD1	CASSFQPGQSTKQYF	TGTGCCAGCAGTTTTCAACCGGGACAGAGTACGAAGCAGTACTTC
TRBV2	few	TRBJ2-1	TRBD2	CASRRLAGEQFF	TGTGCCAGCAGAAGACTAGCGGGGGAGCAGTTCTTC
TRBV3-1	few	TRBJ2-5	TRBD1	CASAPGTGFYGQYF	TGTGCCAGCGCCCCCGGGACAGGATTTTACGGGCAGTACTTC
TRBV28	-	TRBJ2-7	-	CASTATGASYEQYF	TGTGCCAGCACGGCTACGGGAGCCTCCTACGAGCAGTACTTC
TRBV29-1	many	TRBJ2-7	TRBD1	CSVADRGPYEQYF	TGCAGCGTCGCTGACAGGGGCCCCTACGAGCAGTACTTC
TRBV20-1	few	TRBJ1-2	TRBD1	CSARVRQGVGYGYTF	TGCAGTGCTAGAGTCCGACAGGGGGTCGGCTATGGCTACACCTTC